Presented here are 22 T cell receptor beta chains from one specimen sequenced in a study of blood T cell repertoires in COVID-19. Data came from immunoSEQ multiplex PCR; TCRdb stores just in-frame clones and leaves some out. The repertoire holds 270,000 or so clones, just over 90% seen once, with 2.3% in the top ten. What was sequenced was PBMCs or T cells enriched from blood (not recorded which). The receptors were sampled from a woman aged 40 to 55 with acute COVID-19.

This chain joins TRBV5-8 and TRBJ2-7, with 9 bases fitting TRBD1. The CDR3 consists of 15 residues. J gave up 3 bases and V 0 bases, and 4 bases lay outside the gene matches. The germline V gene has CDR1 SGHTS and CDR2 YDEGEE. The CDR3 DNA is TGTGCCAGCAGCTTGGGGTCGACAGGGGGCTACGAGCAGTACTTC. It specifies CASSLGSTGGYEQYF.

The rearrangement joins TRBV4-3 to TRBJ1-2; TRBD1 might be the D (5 bases). CDR3 size: 14 residues. V lost 1 base, J lost 2 bases, and 8 bases lay in between. In germline, CDR1 is LGHNA, CDR2 YSLEER. CDR3 in DNA: TGCGCCAGCAGCCAAGCGACAGCAAACTATGGCTACACCTTC. Its translation: CASSQATANYGYTF.

In its sample, this clone was seen once. V gene TRBV5-4 combines with J gene TRBJ2-5; no clear D. Germline V gene data show CDR1 as SGHNT and CDR2 as YYREEE (reference sequence). CDR3 size: 13 residues. Between the trimmed V and J ends, which lost 0 bases and 1 base, there was a span of 4 bases. CDR3 coding DNA: TGTGCCAGCAGCTTGGCCAGCCAAGAGACCCAGTACTTC. This codes for CASSLASQETQYF.

The chain joins TRBV15 to TRBJ2-3, with D tentatively TRBD1 or TRBD2 (10 bases each). The CDR3 spans 18 residues. Per germline, CDR1 LNHNV and CDR2 YYDKDF (reference sequence). The V end lost 5 bases, the J end lost 2 bases, and 23 bases lay between the germline ends. CDR3 bases: TGTGCCACCAGCCTGGACAGGGGGAGCGGGAGGGACACAGATACGCAGTATTTT. Amino acids: CATSLDRGSGRDTDTQYF.

The chain joins TRBV19 to TRBJ2-3; 9 bases map to TRBD2. CDR1 LNHDA and CDR2 SQIVND come from the germline V gene (reference sequence). The CDR3 has 15 amino acids. V lost 4 bases and J lost 2; bases outside the gene matches: 4. DNA for the CDR3: TGTGCCAGTAGTAGCGGGAGGGCCCCCACAGATACGCAGTATTTT. Translated, it gives CASSSGRAPTDTQYF.

This clone was seen a handful of times. The rearrangement uses TRBV5-1 and TRBJ1-1; 10 bases are a match to TRBD1. This CDR3 has 16 amino acids. V was pared by 0 bases and J by 13 bases, with 15 bases of the junction left unmatched. Germline V gives CDR1 SGHRS, CDR2 YFSETQ. The CDR3 loop reads CASSLGGGDRGRPNFF. CDR3 nucleotides: TGCGCCAGCAGCTTGGGAGGCGGGGACAGGGGCCGCCCGAATTTCTTT. Complete variable domain (other parts from reference TRBV5-1 and TRBJ1-1): KAGVTQTPRYLIKTRGQQVTLSCSPISGHRSVSWYQQTPGQGLQFLFEYFSETQRNKGNFPGRFSGRQFSNSRSEMNVSTLELGDSALYLCASSLGGGDRGRPNFFGQGTRLTVV.

The chain has TRBV12-3 or TRBV12-4 and TRBJ1-2, with D hard to call. V dropped 6 bases and J dropped 3 bases, with 11 bases sitting between them. This CDR3 has 13 amino acids. The CDR3 protein is CASRLLGDYGYTF. CDR3 nucleotide sequence: TGTGCCAGCAGACTCCTCGGAGACTATGGCTACACCTTC.

The J gene is TRBJ2-5, the V gene TRBV24-1; 9 nucleotides agree with TRBD1. The CDR3 spans 17 residues. The germline V gene encodes CDR1 KGHDR and CDR2 SFDVKD. V dropped 2 bases and J dropped 6; count of bases not matched to a gene: 12. The CDR3 DNA reads TGTGCCACCAGTGATTCGAAATTCACAGGGGGCCGGAAGACCCAGTACTTC. Translation gives CATSDSKFTGGRKTQYF.

CDR3 in amino acids: CASSPAAGLNTEAFF. CDR3 DNA sequence: TGTGCCAGCTCACCAGCCGCAGGGTTAAACACTGAAGCTTTCTTT. The chain carries TRBV18 and TRBJ1-1; weak D call: TRBD1 (5 bases). The V and J ends lost 2 bases and 2 bases respectively, with 12 bases between them. There are 15 residues in the CDR3. Germline V gene lookup returns CDR1 KGHSH and CDR2 LQKENI. The full variable domain, rest sourced from reference TRBV18 and TRBJ1-1, is NAGVMQNPRHLVRRRGQEARLRCSPMKGHSHVYWYRQLPEEGLKFMVYLQKENIIDESGMPKERFSAEFPKEGPSILRIQQVVRGDSAAYFCASSPAAGLNTEAFFGQGTRLTVV.

This chain uses TRBV18 with TRBJ1-1; TRBD1 aligns across 8 bases. The CDR3 contains 14 residues. Per the germline V gene, CDR1 is KGHSH and CDR2 is LQKENI. The ends lost 4 bases at V and 4 bases at J; junction bases unmatched: 5. Written as DNA, the CDR3 is TGTGCCAGCTCACGCTCAGGGGGCATCACTGAAGCTTTCTTT. Residues: CASSRSGGITEAFF.

This clone was observed a single time. The CDR3 here is CAWSVKAPGANTEAFF. DNA of the CDR3: TGTGCCTGGAGTGTAAAGGCCCCAGGCGCGAACACTGAAGCTTTCTTT. The chain links TRBV30 to TRBJ1-1; D remains ambiguous. The CDR3 consists of 16 residues. CDR1 and CDR2 (germline): GTSNPN, SVGIG (reference sequence). V was shortened by 0 bases and J by 1 base, with 15 bases between the two germline ends. The whole variable domain, remainder taken from reference TRBV30 and TRBJ1-1, is SQTIHQWPATLVQPVGSPLSLECTVEGTSNPNLYWYRQAAGRGLQLLFYSVGIGQISSEVPQNLSASRPQDRQFILSSKKLLLSDSGFYLCAWSVKAPGANTEAFFGQGTRLTVV.

The gene calls are TRBV5-4 and TRBJ1-1; no clear D. Germline loops: CDR1 SGHNT, CDR2 YYREEE (reference sequence). There are 13 residues in the CDR3. The V and J ends lost 0 bases and 9 bases respectively, with 12 bases between them. The CDR3 here is CASSLVLGRQAFF. The CDR3 DNA reads as TGTGCCAGCAGCTTGGTTTTAGGGAGGCAAGCTTTCTTT.

This sequence joins TRBV6-5 and TRBJ1-5; 9 nucleotides line up with TRBD1. The germline V gene encodes CDR1 MNHEY and CDR2 SVGAGI. J gave up 11 bases and V 7 bases, and 12 bases lay outside the gene matches. This CDR3 region has 14 residues. CDR3 nucleotide sequence: TGTGCCAGCAAGGGACAGGGCTCTAGAAAGGCCCAGCATTTT. It translates to CASKGQGSRKAQHF.

This rearrangement joins TRBV6-5 to TRBJ2-2; D possibly corresponds to TRBD2 (7 bases). V gave up 10 bases and J gave up 2 bases, with 14 bases separating them. Germline V lookup: CDR1 MNHEY, CDR2 SVGAGI. The CDR3 is 14 residues long. The CDR3 protein is CAIGGQPNTGELFF. For the CDR3, the DNA is TGTGCCATCGGGGGGCAGCCTAACACCGGGGAGCTGTTTTTT.

V is TRBV7-9 and J is TRBJ2-1; TRBD1 is a possible D gene (6 bases). This CDR3 has 16 amino acids. Trimming left V 1 base short and J 2 bases short, with 12 bases between. Germline V lookup: CDR1 SEHNR, CDR2 FQNEAQ (reference sequence). CDR3 in DNA: TGTGCCAGCAGCTTAGGGGCCGGGACACCCTACAATGAGCAGTTCTTC. The encoded protein is CASSLGAGTPYNEQFF. Looking up the rest from reference TRBV7-9 and TRBJ2-1 gives the full variable domain: DTGVSQNPRHKITKRGQNVTFRCDPISEHNRLYWYRQTLGQGPEFLTYFQNEAQLEKSRLLSDRFSAERPKGSFSTLEIQRTEQGDSAMYLCASSLGAGTPYNEQFFGPGTRLTVL.

J is TRBJ2-7 and V is TRBV11-2, with 9 bases fitting TRBD1. Germline trimming cut 2 bases from V and 2 bases from J; bases unmatched to any gene: 4. Germline assignment: CDR1 SGHAT and CDR2 FQNNGV. The CDR3 extends over 15 amino acids. The CDR3 here is CASSLPRTGAYEQYF. In DNA, the CDR3 is TGTGCCAGCAGCTTACCTCGGACAGGGGCCTACGAGCAGTACTTC.

The gene calls are TRBV7-3 and TRBJ2-2; D gene unclear. V lost 5 bases and J lost 7, with 14 bases in between. CDR3 length equals 14 residues. The germline V gene encodes CDR1 SGHTA and CDR2 FQGTGA. CDR3 region: CASSPDSPGGELFF. The CDR3 DNA is TGTGCCAGCAGCCCCGACTCCCCCGGCGGGGAGCTGTTTTTT.

V usage is TRBV19 and J usage is TRBJ1-2; D might be TRBD1 (5 bases). Trimming took 7 bases from V and 4 from J, leaving 19 bases between them. Germline-derived CDR1 and CDR2 are LNHDA and SQIVND (reference sequence). CDR3 length: 15 amino acids. The CDR3 bases are TGTGCCAGTACCCCCGGGGCCGCGGGGTTCTATGGCTACACCTTC. The encoded protein is CASTPGAAGFYGYTF.

The CDR3 reads CASRSTGPGGYTF. In nucleotides, the CDR3 is TGTGCCAGCAGATCCACAGGGCCGGGTGGCTACACCTTC. The rearrangement uses TRBV12-3 or TRBV12-4 and TRBJ1-2; TRBD1 might be the D (6 bases). Trimming removed 6 bases at V and 7 bases at J, with 15 bases between. The CDR3 totals 13 residues.

This clone occurred once. The V and J genes are TRBV10-3 and TRBJ2-7; D possibly corresponds to TRBD1 (5 bases). Per the germline V gene, CDR1 is ENHRY and CDR2 is SYGVKD. With 5 bases removed from V and 5 bases from J, the gap between germline ends came to 16 bases. The CDR3 loop spans 14 amino acids. This CDR3 is CAISLRAQGNEQYF. The CDR3 DNA reads as TGTGCCATCAGTCTCAGGGCCCAAGGGAACGAGCAGTACTTC.

CDR3 DNA sequence: TGTGCCAGCTCACCAGGAGGGGCCGGGGTCCATGAGCAGTTCTTC. Its translation is CASSPGGAGVHEQFF. This sequence joins TRBV18 and TRBJ2-1; D may be TRBD2 (6 bases). Trimming cost V 2 bases and J 8 bases, with 16 bases left between them. The V gene's germline CDR1 is KGHSH and CDR2 LQKENI. This CDR3 spans 15 amino acids.

The sample holds a few counts of this clone. The chain employs TRBV12-3 or TRBV12-4 and TRBJ2-7; 7 bases map to TRBD1. The CDR3 covers 12 residues. The trim removed 5 bases at V and 3 bases at J, leaving 1 base unmatched. The CDR3 DNA follows: TGTGCCAGCAGTAGACAGGGCTACGAGCAGTACTTC. Protein product: CASSRQGYEQYF.